Shown below are 4 T cell receptor beta chains from a single sample sequenced in a study of immune cell composition in non-small cell lung cancer. Using immunoSEQ multiplex PCR, the repertoire was profiled, and TCRdb retains in-frame clones only, with some absent. Altogether 14,000 to 15,000 clones are present, around 63% being singletons, with the ten largest covering 7.5%. The sequencing sample was made of lung tumor tissue. These TCRs come from a human donor with non-small cell lung cancer.

The rearrangement joins TRBV18 to TRBJ2-6; weak D call: TRBD1 (5 bases). Germline CDR1 is KGHSH and CDR2 is LQKENI. V was clipped by 1 base and J by 0 bases, with 10 bases between them. The CDR3 loop spans 17 amino acids. The CDR3 is CASSPRSGNSGANVLTF. CDR3 nucleotides: TGTGCCAGCTCACCACGCTCAGGGAACTCTGGGGCCAACGTCCTGACTTTC.

The CDR3 nucleotides are TGCAGTGCAAGGGACAGGGGTGAAGCTTTCTTT. This gives the protein CSARDRGEAFF. The chain has TRBV20-1 and TRBJ1-1; the match to TRBD1 covers 10 bases. The CDR3 loop spans 11 amino acids. J was trimmed by 7 bases and V by 6 bases; bases with no gene match: 2. Germline CDR1 reads DFQATT; CDR2 reads SNEGSKA (reference sequence).

The chain carries TRBV7-3 and TRBJ2-1, with 9 bases identical to TRBD1. The J segment lost 6 bases and the V segment lost 1 base, leaving 4 bases of the junction unmatched. Looked up from germline, CDR1 is SGHTA and CDR2 is FQGTGA. The CDR3 covers 15 residues. The CDR3: CASSLRTGAVNEQFF. The CDR3 DNA reads as TGTGCCAGCAGCTTAAGGACAGGGGCGGTCAATGAGCAGTTCTTC.

This clone has only one observation. Other nucleotide sequences from this sample produce the same CDR3. The rearrangement links TRBV16 to TRBJ1-2, with 10 bases identical to TRBD1. CDR1 and CDR2 (germline): KGHSY, FQNENV. CDR3 length equals 15 residues. The J segment lost 4 bases and the V segment lost 4 bases, leaving 6 bases of the junction unmatched. The CDR3 DNA follows: TGTGCCAGCAGCCTCGGACAGGGGGGAGGCTATGGCTACACCTTC. It yields the protein CASSLGQGGGYGYTF.